The sequence of this T cell receptor (beta chain) was determined in a study of OX40 agonist ivuxolimab in advanced cancers. Data came from immunoSEQ multiplex PCR; TCRdb stores just in-frame clones and leaves some out. The profile shows fewer than 90,000 clones, about 85% of them singletons. This TCR was recovered from an adult with an advanced solid tumor such as melanoma, head and neck, liver or kidney cancer. The sample was CD4+ or CD8+ T cells sorted from blood, taken in a trial of the OX40 agonist ivuxolimab.

The CDR3 DNA is TGTGCCAGCAGCGCCAGGATATATACGCAGTATTTT. Its translation is CASSARIYTQYF. V is TRBV7-2 and J is TRBJ2-3; D gene unclear. Trimming removed 5 bases at V and 7 bases at J, with 10 bases between. The CDR3 extends over 12 amino acids. The germline V gene has CDR1 SGHTA and CDR2 FQGNSA.